The 26 T cell receptor beta chains below come from one sample, sequenced in a study of Tregs in tolerant kidney transplant recipients. Produced via immunoSEQ multiplex PCR; TCRdb's table is partial and in-frame only. This table has about 83,000 clones, less than 98% appearing once. Here the sequenced sample was CD4+ T cells from blood, taken before the transplant. The receptors here all came from a human donor who received a combined kidney and bone marrow transplant.

The chain's CDR3 is CAISESHRANTGELFF. CDR3 bases: TGTGCCATCAGTGAGTCGCACAGGGCGAACACCGGGGAGCTGTTTTTT. The chain uses TRBV10-3 and TRBJ2-2; D is perhaps TRBD1 (6 bases). The CDR3 covers 16 residues. Germline CDR1 is ENHRY and CDR2 is SYGVKD. V lost 0 bases and J lost 0, with 8 bases in between.

A single count supports this clone. CDR3 sequence (DNA): TGCGCCAGCACTCGGACTAGCGGGATCCGCACAGATACGCAGTATTTT. This encodes CASTRTSGIRTDTQYF. The chain joins TRBV5-1 to TRBJ2-3, with 12 bases lining up with TRBD2. V lost 6 bases and J lost 1; bases outside the gene matches: 6. Germline loops: CDR1 SGHRS, CDR2 YFSETQ. The length of the CDR3 is 16 residues.

The chain recombines TRBV27 with TRBJ2-3; 7 bases align to TRBD2. Germline CDR1 and CDR2: MNHEY and SMNVEV (reference sequence). With V trimmed by 1 base and J by 6 bases, 7 bases remained unmatched. The CDR3 totals 15 residues. CDR3 region: CASSLLPFSGDTQYF. In nucleotides, the CDR3 is TGTGCCAGCAGTTTATTACCCTTTAGCGGGGATACGCAGTATTTT.

CDR3 amino acids: CASSQLSGTWDGYEQFF. The CDR3 DNA reads as TGTGCCAGCAGCCAACTATCCGGGACATGGGATGGGTATGAGCAGTTCTTC. The V and J genes are TRBV4-2 and TRBJ2-1; weak D call: TRBD1 (6 bases). This CDR3 has 17 amino acids. V lost 2 bases and J lost 8, with 22 bases in between. Looked up from germline, CDR1 is LGHNA and CDR2 is YNFKEQ.

The CDR3 sequence: CASSLPSQVYF. The CDR3 DNA reads TGTGCCAGCAGCTTACCCTCCCAGGTGTACTTC. The chain employs TRBV11-2 and TRBJ2-7; D not resolved. Germline CDR1 SGHAT, CDR2 FQNNGV. The CDR3 has 11 residues. The V gene lost 2 bases and the J gene lost 12 bases, with 11 bases spanning the gap.

This clone was recorded only once. J is TRBJ2-7 and V is TRBV20-1; no definite D call. Germline CDR1 is DFQATT and CDR2 is SNEGSKA (reference sequence). This CDR3 is built from 11 residues. V lost 4 bases and J lost 3, with 7 bases in between. Here the CDR3 reads CSAKTVYEQYF. The CDR3 coding sequence is TGCAGTGCTAAGACTGTCTACGAGCAGTACTTC.

The rearrangement joins TRBV4-3 to TRBJ2-7, with D perhaps TRBD1 (6 bases). There are 16 residues in the CDR3. The V and J ends lost 1 base and 1 base respectively, with 14 bases between them. Germline assignment: CDR1 LGHNA and CDR2 YSLEER. The CDR3 sequence is CASSQGRTELSYEQYF. For the CDR3, the DNA is TGCGCCAGCAGCCAAGGACGGACAGAACTTTCCTACGAGCAGTACTTC.

V and J are TRBV29-1 and TRBJ1-1; TRBD1 matches at 7 bases. The CDR3 is 14 amino acids. Germline CDR1 SQVTM, CDR2 ANQGSEA. V lost 5 bases and J lost 2; bases outside the gene matches: 8. In DNA, the CDR3 is TGCAGCGTTCACAGGGGTGTACGCAACACTGAAGCTTTCTTT. Translating it yields CSVHRGVRNTEAFF.

This chain links TRBV19 with TRBJ1-3; unclear D gene. Germline assignment: CDR1 LNHDA and CDR2 SQIVND (reference sequence). The CDR3 totals 13 residues. Trimming removed 1 base from V and 10 bases from J, with 11 bases in between. This CDR3 is CASSIAGEGTIYF. The CDR3 coding sequence is TGTGCCAGTAGTATAGCGGGAGAAGGGACCATATATTTT.

The chain joins TRBV15 to TRBJ1-2; 9 bases match TRBD1. Trimming removed 3 bases from V and 5 bases from J; junction bases left unmatched: 4. CDR1 and CDR2 (germline): LNHNV, YYDKDF (reference sequence). This CDR3 comprises 14 residues. The CDR3 sequence is CATSSGQGQYGYTF. The CDR3 region has the DNA TGTGCCACCAGCAGCGGACAGGGGCAATATGGCTACACCTTC.

V usage is TRBV5-6 and J usage is TRBJ2-7; D gene uncertain. V shed 2 bases and J shed 2 bases, with 8 bases lying between them. Germline assignment: CDR1 SGHDT and CDR2 YYEEEE. The CDR3 consists of 13 residues. CDR3 sequence: CASSFLRTYEQYF. For the CDR3, the DNA is TGTGCCAGCAGCTTCCTCAGGACCTACGAGCAGTACTTC.

The rearrangement uses TRBV18 and TRBJ2-1; maybe TRBD2 (5 bases). V lost 1 base and J 10 bases, leaving 14 bases between the germline ends. This CDR3 spans 14 amino acids. Germline-derived CDR1 and CDR2 are KGHSH and LQKENI. Here the CDR3 reads CASSPLAPGNEQFF. In nucleotides, the CDR3 is TGTGCCAGCTCACCACTTGCCCCGGGGAACGAGCAGTTCTTC.

Worth noting for this clone: Different DNA sequences within this sample yield the same CDR3. V gene TRBV7-3 combines with J gene TRBJ1-1; no definite D call. V was pared by 2 bases and J by 2 bases, with 6 bases between. The CDR3 spans 13 residues. The germline V gene encodes CDR1 SGHTA and CDR2 FQGTGA. CDR3 in amino acids: CASSLGQNTEAFF. The CDR3 DNA reads as TGTGCCAGCAGCTTAGGCCAAAACACTGAAGCTTTCTTT.

This chain connects TRBV18 to TRBJ2-1, with D perhaps matching TRBD2 (5 bases). The ends were cut back, 2 bases at V and 4 bases at J, with 9 bases in the middle. Germline lookup yields CDR1 KGHSH and CDR2 LQKENI. This CDR3 has 14 amino acids. Here the CDR3 reads CASSPMDLYNEQFF. The CDR3 coding sequence is TGTGCCAGCTCACCAATGGACTTATACAATGAGCAGTTCTTC.

This clone was observed a single time. The rearrangement uses TRBV11-2 and TRBJ2-1, with 9 nucleotides matching TRBD2. J lost 5 bases, V lost 5 bases, and 10 bases had no gene match. CDR3 size: 16 residues. Germline V CDR1 and CDR2: SGHAT, FQNNGV. The CDR3 DNA follows: TGTGCCAGCAGCCCCTCCCGACTAGCGGACCACAATGAGCAGTTCTTC. The encoded protein is CASSPSRLADHNEQFF.

The gene calls are TRBV5-6 and TRBJ2-5; TRBD2 agrees at 12 bases. CDR3 size: 13 residues. The germline V gene encodes CDR1 SGHDT and CDR2 YYEEEE. The V and J ends lost 4 bases and 7 bases, in that order; junction bases with no gene match: 2. The DNA for the CDR3 is TGTGCCAGCAGCCGGACTAGCGGGACGACCCAGTACTTC. Its translation is CASSRTSGTTQYF.

The sample holds one count of this clone. V is TRBV18 and J is TRBJ1-2, with unresolved D. The CDR3 contains 17 residues. V lost 8 bases to trimming and J lost 2 bases, with 24 bases between them. The germline CDR1 and CDR2 sequences are KGHSH and LQKENI. This chain's CDR3 is CASTTRGVGMANYGYTF. The CDR3 region has the DNA TGTGCCAGCACGACCCGGGGTGTGGGGATGGCGAACTATGGCTACACCTTC. Drawing the rest from reference TRBV18 and TRBJ1-2, the complete variable domain is NAGVMQNPRHLVRRRGQEARLRCSPMKGHSHVYWYRQLPEEGLKFMVYLQKENIIDESGMPKERFSAEFPKEGPSILRIQQVVRGDSAAYFCASTTRGVGMANYGYTFGSGTRLTVV.

The chain couples TRBV9 to TRBJ1-2, with D perhaps matching TRBD1 (5 bases). V lost 6 bases and J lost 7, with 19 bases in between. The CDR3 totals 14 residues. CDR1 is SGDLS and CDR2 is YYNGEE in the germline V gene. The chain's CDR3 is CASTLGGVELGYTF. The CDR3 bases are TGTGCCAGCACCCTGGGGGGGGTTGAGCTTGGCTACACCTTC.

V and J are TRBV19 and TRBJ1-1; D ambiguous. Germline V gene data show CDR1 as LNHDA and CDR2 as SQIVND (reference sequence). Trimming shortened V by 3 bases and J by 0 bases, and 5 bases separated the two germline ends. CDR3 size: 13 residues. CDR3 amino acids: CASSIAVNTEAFF. In DNA form, the CDR3 reads TGTGCCAGTAGTATCGCGGTGAACACTGAAGCTTTCTTT.

The J gene is TRBJ1-2, the V gene TRBV11-2; 9 bases agree with TRBD1. Germline-derived CDR1 and CDR2 are SGHAT and FQNNGV. V lost 0 bases, J lost 4 bases, and 3 bases stayed unmatched. The length of the CDR3 is 15 residues. The CDR3 DNA is TGTGCCAGCAGCTTAGATAGGGACAGGGTCTATGGCTACACCTTC. It is translated as CASSLDRDRVYGYTF.

The chain links TRBV9 to TRBJ2-3; the match to TRBD1 covers 9 bases. V lost 1 base to trimming and J lost 0 bases; unmatched junction nucleotides: 6. In germline, CDR1 is SGDLS, CDR2 YYNGEE. The CDR3 has 17 amino acids. The CDR3 DNA reads TGTGCCAGCAGCGTAATGGGACAGGGTTCGAGCACAGATACGCAGTATTTT. Its protein product is CASSVMGQGSSTDTQYF.

The chain recombines TRBV5-4 with TRBJ2-1; 10 bases map to TRBD2. The CDR3 totals 16 residues. The germline CDR1 and CDR2 sequences are SGHNT and YYREEE (reference sequence). V dropped 2 bases and J dropped 7; count of bases not matched to a gene: 9. The chain's CDR3 is CASSLKLAGTPNEQFF. DNA of the CDR3: TGTGCCAGCAGCTTAAAACTAGCGGGGACACCAAATGAGCAGTTCTTC.

The chain uses TRBV29-1 and TRBJ1-1, with D unresolved. Per germline, CDR1 SQVTM and CDR2 ANQGSEA. The CDR3 runs 13 residues. The V end lost 5 bases, the J end lost 0 bases, and 10 bases lay between the germline ends. The CDR3 sequence: CSVIQFMNTEAFF. CDR3 coding DNA: TGCAGCGTTATACAGTTCATGAACACTGAAGCTTTCTTT. The full variable domain, in which reference TRBV29-1 and TRBJ1-1 provide the parts outside the CDR3, is SAVISQKPSRDICQRGTSLTIQCQVDSQVTMMFWYRQQPGQSLTLIATANQGSEATYESGFVIDKFPISRPNLTFSTLTVSNMSPEDSSIYLCSVIQFMNTEAFFGQGTRLTVV.

V is TRBV28 and J is TRBJ2-7, with 10 bases matching TRBD1. The CDR3 length is 14 residues. The ends lost 3 bases at V and 4 bases at J; junction bases unmatched: 3. Germline CDR1 is MDHEN and CDR2 is SYDVKM. In DNA, the CDR3 is TGTGCCAGCAGTTTCCGGGACAGGGGTTACGAGCAGTACTTC. Protein sequence: CASSFRDRGYEQYF.

This clone was seen once. V usage is TRBV4-2 and J usage is TRBJ2-1; TRBD2 aligns across 8 bases. Germline CDR1 and CDR2: LGHNA and YNFKEQ. The CDR3 loop spans 15 amino acids. The junction had 8 bases not matched to a gene; V was cut back by 4 bases and J by 6 bases. CDR3 region: CASSRPGGPPNEQFF. CDR3 bases: TGTGCCAGCAGCCGGCCGGGGGGGCCCCCCAATGAGCAGTTCTTC.

The chain couples TRBV4-3 to TRBJ2-3; 11 nucleotides align to TRBD2. The CDR3 has 15 residues. CDR1 and CDR2 (germline): LGHNA, YSLEER. V trimming: 5 bases; J trimming: 6 bases; junction bases outside the gene matches: 7. The CDR3: CASSGTSGQSDTQYF. The CDR3 nucleotides read TGCGCCAGCAGCGGGACTAGCGGACAGTCGGATACGCAGTATTTT.